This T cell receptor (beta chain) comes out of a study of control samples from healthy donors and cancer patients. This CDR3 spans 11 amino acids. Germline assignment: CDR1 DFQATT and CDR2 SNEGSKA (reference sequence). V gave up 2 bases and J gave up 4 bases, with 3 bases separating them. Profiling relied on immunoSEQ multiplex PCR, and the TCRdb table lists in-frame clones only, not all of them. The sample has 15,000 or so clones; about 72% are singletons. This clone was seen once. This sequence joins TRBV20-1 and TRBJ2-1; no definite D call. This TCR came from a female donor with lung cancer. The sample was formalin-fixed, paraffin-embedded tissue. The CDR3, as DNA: TGCAGTGCTAGACCGTACAATGAGCAGTTCTTC. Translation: CSARPYNEQFF.